The rows below give T cell receptor beta chains drawn from one sample of a study of radiotherapy plus CTLA-4 blockade in lung cancer. Assay: immunoSEQ multiplex PCR; the TCRdb copy retains only in-frame clones and omits some. The sample lists 75,000 to 100,000 clones; around 83% were seen once. The sample in question was peripheral blood, obtained from a patient treated with radiotherapy plus ipilimumab. These receptors came from a human donor with non-small cell lung cancer who had a partial response to radiotherapy plus ipilimumab. CDR3s include the opening cysteine and the closing phenylalanine or tryptophan. Each record gives: CDR3 DNA, CDR3 protein, D gene, J gene, clone size, V gene. The D gene is left open where the match is weak. The size field is filled for only some rows; it gives once, few, many or a size class.

DNA: TGTGCCAGCAGCGTAGCTTCTAGCGGGAGGTCCGGGGAGCTGTTTTTT; CDR3: CASSVASSGRSGELFF; D: TRBD2; J: TRBJ2-2; size: NA; V: TRBV9
DNA: TGTGCCAGCAGCCACCCCAGGGCCCCGGGAGCTGGGGCCAACGTCCTGACTTTC; CDR3: CASSHPRAPGAGANVLTF; D: NA; J: TRBJ2-6; size: NA; V: TRBV4-2
DNA: TGTGCCAGCAGCTTGAAACCCGGGACAGGACTCTCTGGAAACACCATATATTTT; CDR3: CASSLKPGTGLSGNTIYF; D: TRBD1; J: TRBJ1-3; size: once; V: TRBV7-2
DNA: TGTGCCAGCAGCTTGGGGACTAGCGGGAGGGCCGGGGATACGCAGTATTTT; CDR3: CASSLGTSGRAGDTQYF; D: TRBD2; J: TRBJ2-3; size: NA; V: TRBV5-6
DNA: TGTGCCAGCAGCTCATCTAAAGGCGGGAGGGCCTTGGATGAGCAGTTCTTC; CDR3: CASSSSKGGRALDEQFF; D: TRBD2; J: TRBJ2-1; size: NA; V: TRBV5-4
DNA: TGTGCCAGCAGCTCAGCACAACAGCGGGGTACTAATGAAAAACTGTTTTTT; CDR3: CASSSAQQRGTNEKLFF; D: NA; J: TRBJ1-4; size: NA; V: TRBV5-4
DNA: TGTGCCAGCAGATCCGGGACAGGAACTTTTTTTAACATTCAGTACTTC; CDR3: CASRSGTGTFFNIQYF; D: TRBD1; J: TRBJ2-4; size: NA; V: TRBV11-2
DNA: TGTGCCATCTCCCAGACAGGGATGGATGGCTACACCTTC; CDR3: CAISQTGMDGYTF; D: TRBD1; J: TRBJ1-2; size: NA; V: TRBV10-3
DNA: TGCGCCAGCAGCCCCGGAGATAGCAATCAGCCCCAGCATTTT; CDR3: CASSPGDSNQPQHF; D: NA; J: TRBJ1-5; size: few; V: TRBV5-1
DNA: TGTGCCAGCAGTAGACAGGGGCCAGATACGCAGTATTTT; CDR3: CASSRQGPDTQYF; D: TRBD1; J: TRBJ2-3; size: NA; V: TRBV6-1
DNA: TGTGCCAGCAGCAACCAAGGACGGGGTAGCTCTAACTATGGCTACACCTTC; CDR3: CASSNQGRGSSNYGYTF; D: NA; J: TRBJ1-2; size: few; V: TRBV21-1